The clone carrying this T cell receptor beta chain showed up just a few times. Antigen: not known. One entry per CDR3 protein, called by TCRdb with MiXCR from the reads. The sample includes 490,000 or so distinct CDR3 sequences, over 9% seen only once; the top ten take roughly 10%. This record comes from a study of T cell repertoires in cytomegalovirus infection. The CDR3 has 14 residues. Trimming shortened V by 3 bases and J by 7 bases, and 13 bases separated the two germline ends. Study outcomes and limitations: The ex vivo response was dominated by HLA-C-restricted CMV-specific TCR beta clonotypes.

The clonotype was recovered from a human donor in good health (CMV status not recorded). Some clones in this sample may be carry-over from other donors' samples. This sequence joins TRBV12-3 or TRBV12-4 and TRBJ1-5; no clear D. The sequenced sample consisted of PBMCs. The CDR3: CASSFPSFGQPQHF. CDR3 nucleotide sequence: TGTGCCAGCAGTTTTCCGTCCTTCGGCCAGCCCCAGCATTTT.